This entry describes one T cell receptor (beta chain). Its antigen is still unknown. From the RT-PCR reads, TCRdb called clonotypes with MiXCR, one entry per CDR3 protein. This table has roughly 700,000 distinct CDR3 sequences, around 16% appearing once. The data derive from a study of response to subunit inactivated influenza vaccine. Overall study results and limits: Researchers suggested that each seasonal influenza vaccination recruits few new T cells.

Trimming pared 2 bases from V and 2 bases from J, leaving 6 bases between. Germline V gene data show CDR1 as LGHNA and CDR2 as YSLEER. The CDR3 extends over 13 amino acids. This specimen was PBMCs from blood, taken roughly 12 days after vaccination. The TCR originated in a man over 45 who received an inactivated influenza vaccine. The J gene is TRBJ1-2, the V gene TRBV4-3; no firm D call. The CDR3: CASSQPTNYGYTF. CDR3 in DNA: TGCGCCAGCAGCCAACCGACCAACTATGGCTACACCTTC.